This T cell receptor beta chain was sequenced in a study of spatial heterogeneity in lung cancer. Overall study findings and caveats: Compared with follow-up, resection was when ubiquitous expanded tumor TCRs appeared in blood more.

Time point reported: sample taken at primary tumor resection. Whole RNA obtained from tumor, nontumor lung or frozen PBMC underwent sequencing without sorting. Patients with untreated early-stage non-small cell lung cancer, numbering 72, were the donors. This clonotype was counted ten times or more. Its target is unknown. Germline CDR1 and CDR2: MGHRA and YSYEKL. The length of the CDR3 is 14 residues. The V gene lost 0 bases and the J gene lost 7 bases, with 12 bases spanning the gap. MiXCR, run by TCRdb on the 5' RACE reads, gives a single entry per CDR3 protein. The sample has 30,000 to 40,000 distinct CDR3 sequences; 5.2% are singletons.

The V gene is TRBV4-1, the J gene TRBJ1-1, with D uncertain. This TCR came from a female donor with early-stage non-small cell lung cancer. Sequencing was performed on PBMCs, taken at surgery. DNA of the CDR3: TGCGCCAGCAGCCAAGATAGACTAAGCAATGAAGCTTTCTTT. This encodes CASSQDRLSNEAFF.